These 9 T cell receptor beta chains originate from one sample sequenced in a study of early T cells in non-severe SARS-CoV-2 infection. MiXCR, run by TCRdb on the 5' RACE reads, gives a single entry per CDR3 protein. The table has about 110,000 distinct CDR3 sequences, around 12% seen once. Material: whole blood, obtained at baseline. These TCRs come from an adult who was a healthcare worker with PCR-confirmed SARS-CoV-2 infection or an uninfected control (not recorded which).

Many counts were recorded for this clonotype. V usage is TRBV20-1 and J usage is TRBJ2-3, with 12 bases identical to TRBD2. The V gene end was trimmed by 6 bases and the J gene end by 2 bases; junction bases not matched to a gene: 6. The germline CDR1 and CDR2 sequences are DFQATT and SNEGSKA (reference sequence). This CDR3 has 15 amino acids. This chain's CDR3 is CSAHASGGATDTQYF. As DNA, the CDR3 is TGCAGTGCCCATGCTAGCGGGGGGGCCACAGATACGCAGTATTTT.

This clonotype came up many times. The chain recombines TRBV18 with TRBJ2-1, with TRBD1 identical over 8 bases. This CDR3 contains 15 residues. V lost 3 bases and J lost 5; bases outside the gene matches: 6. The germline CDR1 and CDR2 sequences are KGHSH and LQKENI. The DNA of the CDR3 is TGTGCCAGCTCACCCGGACAGGGCCCTAACAATGAGCAGTTCTTC. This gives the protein CASSPGQGPNNEQFF.

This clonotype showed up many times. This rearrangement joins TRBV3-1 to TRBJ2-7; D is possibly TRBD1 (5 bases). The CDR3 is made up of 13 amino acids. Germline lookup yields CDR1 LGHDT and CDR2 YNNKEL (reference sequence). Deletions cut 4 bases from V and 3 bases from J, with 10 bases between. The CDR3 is CASSPPGRYEQYF. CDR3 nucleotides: TGTGCCAGCAGCCCCCCAGGGCGCTACGAGCAGTACTTC.

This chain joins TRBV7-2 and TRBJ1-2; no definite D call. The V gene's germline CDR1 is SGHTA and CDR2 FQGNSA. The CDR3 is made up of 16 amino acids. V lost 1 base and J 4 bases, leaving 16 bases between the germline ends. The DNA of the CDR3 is TGTGCCAGCAGCTTAGTTAACCCGTTTCCGGGCTATGGCTACACCTTC. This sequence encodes CASSLVNPFPGYGYTF.

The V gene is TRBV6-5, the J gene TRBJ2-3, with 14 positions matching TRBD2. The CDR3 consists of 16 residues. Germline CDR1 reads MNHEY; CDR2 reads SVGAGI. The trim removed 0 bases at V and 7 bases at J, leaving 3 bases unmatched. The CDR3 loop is CASSYSGTSGSYTQYF. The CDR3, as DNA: TGTGCCAGCAGTTACTCTGGGACTAGCGGGAGTTATACGCAGTATTTT.

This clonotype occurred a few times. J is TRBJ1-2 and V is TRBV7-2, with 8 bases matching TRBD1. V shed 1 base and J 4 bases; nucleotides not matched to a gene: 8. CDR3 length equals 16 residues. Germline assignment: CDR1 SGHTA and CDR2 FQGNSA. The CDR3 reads CASSLVGTGAGYGYTF. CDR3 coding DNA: TGTGCCAGCAGCTTAGTCGGGACAGGAGCAGGCTATGGCTACACCTTC.

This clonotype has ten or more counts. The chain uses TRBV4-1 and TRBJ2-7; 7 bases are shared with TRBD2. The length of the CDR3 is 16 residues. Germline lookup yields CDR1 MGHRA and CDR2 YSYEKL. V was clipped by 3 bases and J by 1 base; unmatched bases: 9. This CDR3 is CASSQFASGLSYEQYF. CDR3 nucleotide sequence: TGCGCCAGCAGCCAGTTCGCTAGCGGATTATCCTACGAGCAGTACTTC.

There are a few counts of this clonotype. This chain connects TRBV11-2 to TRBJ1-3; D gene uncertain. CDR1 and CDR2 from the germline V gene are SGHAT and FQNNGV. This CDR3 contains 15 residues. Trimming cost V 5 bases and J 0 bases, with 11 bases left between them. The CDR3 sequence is CASSHQEFSGNTIYF. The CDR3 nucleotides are TGTGCCAGCAGCCATCAGGAGTTCTCTGGAAACACCATATATTTT.

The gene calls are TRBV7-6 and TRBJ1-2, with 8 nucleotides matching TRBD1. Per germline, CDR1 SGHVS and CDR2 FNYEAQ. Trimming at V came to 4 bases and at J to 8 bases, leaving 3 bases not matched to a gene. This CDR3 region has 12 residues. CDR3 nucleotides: TGTGCCAGCAGCTCAGACAGGGGCGGCTACACCTTC. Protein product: CASSSDRGGYTF.